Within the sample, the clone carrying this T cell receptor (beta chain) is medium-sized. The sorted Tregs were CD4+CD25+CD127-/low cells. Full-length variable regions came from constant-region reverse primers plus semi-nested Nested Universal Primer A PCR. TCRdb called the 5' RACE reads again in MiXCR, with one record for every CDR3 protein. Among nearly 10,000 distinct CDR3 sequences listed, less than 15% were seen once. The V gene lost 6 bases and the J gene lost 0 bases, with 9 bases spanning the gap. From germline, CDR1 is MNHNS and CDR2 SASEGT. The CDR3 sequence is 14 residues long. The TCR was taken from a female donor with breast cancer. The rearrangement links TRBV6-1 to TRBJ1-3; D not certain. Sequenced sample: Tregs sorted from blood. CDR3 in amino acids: CASRKDFSGNTIYF. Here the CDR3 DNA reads TGTGCCAGCAGGAAGGATTTCTCTGGAAACACCATATATTTT.